This section outlines one T cell receptor (beta chain) sequence together with its context. Its cognate antigen is unknown. The record originates from a study of T cell repertoires in cytomegalovirus infection. In TCRdb, the reads were re-called with MiXCR into one record per CDR3 protein. The repertoire includes about 890,000 distinct CDR3 sequences, about 33% of them detected once, and roughly 13% sits in the top ten. V was pared by 3 bases and J by 3 bases, with 10 bases of the junction left unmatched. CDR3 size: 16 residues. Germline V gives CDR1 ENHRY, CDR2 SYGVKD. This rearrangement joins TRBV10-3 to TRBJ2-5; 7 bases fit TRBD2. The sequences come from cultured CD8+ T cells from PBMCs, collected from culture after CMV antigen stimulation. This sequence was found in a human donor in good health (CMV status not recorded). Some clones in this sample may be carry-over from other donors' samples. This CDR3 reads CAISDTSVKVEETQYF. The CDR3 DNA reads as TGTGCCATCAGTGATACTAGCGTCAAGGTGGAAGAGACCCAGTACTTC.